This TCR beta chain was observed in a study of blood T cell repertoires in COVID-19. The germline V gene has CDR1 MDHEN and CDR2 SYDVKM. This CDR3 spans 13 amino acids. The junction had 4 bases not matched to a gene; V was cut back by 2 bases and J by 8 bases. As processed by the authors: Estimation of nucleated cell counts relied on the amplification of reference gene primers. Sequencing used immunoSEQ multiplex PCR; TCRdb keeps in-frame clones, though not all of them. Clone size and the V and J calls come from that table; the DNA yielded D and trimming. The sample yields approximately 47,000 clones, over 85% seen once.

Input material: peripheral blood. The rearrangement links TRBV28 to TRBJ1-2, with TRBD1 matching over 8 bases. This receptor was identified in a man in his sixties or seventies with active COVID-19. Here the CDR3 reads CASSLQGALGYTF. As DNA, the CDR3 is TGTGCCAGCAGTTTACAGGGGGCGTTGGGCTACACCTTC.